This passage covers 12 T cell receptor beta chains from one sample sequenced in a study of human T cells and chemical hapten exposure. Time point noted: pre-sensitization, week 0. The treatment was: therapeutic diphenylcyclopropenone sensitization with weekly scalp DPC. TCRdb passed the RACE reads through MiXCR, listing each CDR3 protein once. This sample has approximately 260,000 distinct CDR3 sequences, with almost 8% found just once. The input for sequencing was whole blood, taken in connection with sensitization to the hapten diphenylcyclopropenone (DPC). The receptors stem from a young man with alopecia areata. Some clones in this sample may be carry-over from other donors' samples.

The CDR3: CASSSAGTGNTEAFF. The DNA of the CDR3 is TGTGCCAGCAGCTCAGCCGGGACAGGGAACACTGAAGCTTTCTTT. The J gene is TRBJ1-1, the V gene TRBV28; TRBD1 aligns across 8 bases. The germline gives CDR1 MDHEN, CDR2 SYDVKM. This CDR3 has 15 amino acids. The ends lost 6 bases at V and 1 base at J; junction bases unmatched: 7.

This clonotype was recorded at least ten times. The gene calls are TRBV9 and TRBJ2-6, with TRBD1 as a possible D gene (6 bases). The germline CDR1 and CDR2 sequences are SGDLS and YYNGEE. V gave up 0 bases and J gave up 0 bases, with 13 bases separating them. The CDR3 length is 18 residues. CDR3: CASSVDRTALSGANVLTF. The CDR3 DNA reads TGTGCCAGCAGCGTAGACAGGACAGCCCTCTCTGGGGCCAACGTCCTGACTTTC.

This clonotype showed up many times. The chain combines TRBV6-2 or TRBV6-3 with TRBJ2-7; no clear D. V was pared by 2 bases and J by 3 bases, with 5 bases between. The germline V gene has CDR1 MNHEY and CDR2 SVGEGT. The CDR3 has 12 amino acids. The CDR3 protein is CASSYGNYEQYV. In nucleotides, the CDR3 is TGTGCCAGCAGTTACGGGAACTACGAGCAGTACGTC.

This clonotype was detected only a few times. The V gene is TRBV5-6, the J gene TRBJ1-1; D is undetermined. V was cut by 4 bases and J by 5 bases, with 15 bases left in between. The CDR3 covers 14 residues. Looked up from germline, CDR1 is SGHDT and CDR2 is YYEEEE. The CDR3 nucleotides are TGTGCCAGCAGCATACGTTGGAGGGAGACTGAAGCTTTCTTT. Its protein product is CASSIRWRETEAFF.

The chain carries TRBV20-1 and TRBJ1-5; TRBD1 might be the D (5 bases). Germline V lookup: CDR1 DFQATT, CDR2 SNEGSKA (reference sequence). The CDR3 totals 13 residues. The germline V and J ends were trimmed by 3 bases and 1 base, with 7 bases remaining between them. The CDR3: CSARRQSNQPQHF. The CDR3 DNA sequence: TGCAGTGCTAGGCGACAGAGCAATCAGCCCCAGCATTTT.

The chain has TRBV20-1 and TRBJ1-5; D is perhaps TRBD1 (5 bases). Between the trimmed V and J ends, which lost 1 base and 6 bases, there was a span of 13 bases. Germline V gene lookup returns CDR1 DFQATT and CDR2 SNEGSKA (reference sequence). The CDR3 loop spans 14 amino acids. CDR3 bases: TGCAGTGCTAGAGTGGGCAGGGTCGGTCAGCCCCAGCATTTT. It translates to CSARVGRVGQPQHF.

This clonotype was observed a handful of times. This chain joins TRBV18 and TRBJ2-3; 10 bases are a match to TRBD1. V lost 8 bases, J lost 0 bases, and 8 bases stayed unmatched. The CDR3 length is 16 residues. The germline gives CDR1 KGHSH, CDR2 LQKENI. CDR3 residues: CASVNDRGPSTDTQYF. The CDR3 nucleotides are TGTGCCAGCGTTAACGACAGGGGGCCTAGCACAGATACGCAGTATTTT.

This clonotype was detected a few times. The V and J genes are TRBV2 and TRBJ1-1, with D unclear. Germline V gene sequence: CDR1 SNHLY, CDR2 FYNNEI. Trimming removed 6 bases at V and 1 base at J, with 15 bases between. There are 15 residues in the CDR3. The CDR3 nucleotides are TGTGCCAGCAGAGTGGGCCTCGACTCGAACACTGAAGCTTTCTTT. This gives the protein CASRVGLDSNTEAFF.

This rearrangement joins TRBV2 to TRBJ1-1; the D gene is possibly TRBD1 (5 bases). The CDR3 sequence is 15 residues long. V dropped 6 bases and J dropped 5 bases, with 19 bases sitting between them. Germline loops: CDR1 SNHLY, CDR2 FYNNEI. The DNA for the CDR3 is TGTGCCAGCAGAGCCAGGGCCTTCGACGGGACTGAAGCTTTCTTT. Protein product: CASRARAFDGTEAFF.

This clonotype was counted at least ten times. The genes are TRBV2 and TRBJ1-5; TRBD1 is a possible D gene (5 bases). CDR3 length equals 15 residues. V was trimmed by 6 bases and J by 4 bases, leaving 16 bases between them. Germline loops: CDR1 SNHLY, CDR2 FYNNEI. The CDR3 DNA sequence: TGTGCCAGCAGCGGACCGGGGGTGAGGAATCAGCCCCAGCATTTT. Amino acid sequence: CASSGPGVRNQPQHF.

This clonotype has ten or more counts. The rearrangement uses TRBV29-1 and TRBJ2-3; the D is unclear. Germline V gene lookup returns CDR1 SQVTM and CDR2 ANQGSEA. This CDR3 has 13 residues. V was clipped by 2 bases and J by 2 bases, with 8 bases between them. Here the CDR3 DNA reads TGCAGCGTTGAAAGCGCTTACACAGATACGCAGTATTTT. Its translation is CSVESAYTDTQYF.

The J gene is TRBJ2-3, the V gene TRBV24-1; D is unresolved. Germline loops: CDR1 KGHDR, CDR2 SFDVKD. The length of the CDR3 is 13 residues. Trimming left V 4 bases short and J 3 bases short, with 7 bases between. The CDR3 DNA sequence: TGTGCCACCAGTGAGCCCCCAACAGATACGCAGTATTTT. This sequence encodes CATSEPPTDTQYF.